This T cell receptor (beta chain) was captured by sequencing in a study of cytomegalovirus exposure and HLA in healthy donors. The PCR had 60 Vbeta and 13 Jbeta primers. Generated by immunoSEQ multiplex PCR, the TCRdb table keeps only in-frame clones and is missing some. The data contain about 200,000 clones, around four fifths of them seen just once; the ten biggest clones take up 6.5%. With 4 bases removed from V and 7 bases from J, the gap between germline ends came to 24 bases. From germline, CDR1 is SGHRS and CDR2 YFSETQ. The CDR3 spans 16 residues. This clone came up a few times. The rearrangement joins TRBV5-1 to TRBJ2-7; D may be TRBD2 (6 bases). The sample consisted of PBMCs. This receptor was taken from a woman between 45 and 60 years old in good health and CMV-seropositive. CDR3 protein: CASSLISIGTGGEQYF. CDR3 nucleotide sequence: TGCGCCAGCAGCCTGATCTCCATCGGGACCGGGGGTGAGCAGTACTTC.